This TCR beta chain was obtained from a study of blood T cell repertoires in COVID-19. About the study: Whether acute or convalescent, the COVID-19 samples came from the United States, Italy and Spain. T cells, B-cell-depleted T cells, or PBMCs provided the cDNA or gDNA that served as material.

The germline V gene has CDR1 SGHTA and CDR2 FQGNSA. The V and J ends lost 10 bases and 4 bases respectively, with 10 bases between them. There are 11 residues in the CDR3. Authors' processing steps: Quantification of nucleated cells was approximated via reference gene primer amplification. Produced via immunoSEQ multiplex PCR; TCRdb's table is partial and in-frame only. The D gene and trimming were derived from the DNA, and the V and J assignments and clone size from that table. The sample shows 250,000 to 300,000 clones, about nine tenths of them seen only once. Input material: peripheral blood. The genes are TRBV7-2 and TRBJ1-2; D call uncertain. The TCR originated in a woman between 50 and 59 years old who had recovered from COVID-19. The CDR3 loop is CATRFVYGYTF. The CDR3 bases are TGTGCCACCCGTTTCGTCTATGGCTACACCTTC.